This T cell receptor (beta chain) derives from a study of T cells in Graves' hyperthyroidism and ophthalmopathy. The CDR3 covers 16 residues. The ends lost 0 bases at V and 3 bases at J; junction bases unmatched: 8. CDR1 and CDR2 from the germline V gene are MGHRA and YSYEKL. Amplified TCR beta CDR3 regions came from RNA transcripts. The TCR CDR3 was amplified in a first-round RT-PCR using the HTBI primer set. TCRdb itself ran the multiplex PCR reads through MiXCR, one entry per CDR3 protein. The sample contains 480,000 or so distinct CDR3 sequences, roughly 45% of which appear only once. This clonotype was recorded at least ten times.

The sequenced material came from peripheral blood or thyroid tissue (not recorded which). This TCR derives from an adult woman with Graves' disease, either hyperthyroidism or ophthalmopathy (not recorded which). This chain joins TRBV4-1 and TRBJ2-7; 7 positions match TRBD2. This chain's CDR3 is CASSQDVSGKYYEQYF. The CDR3, as DNA: TGCGCCAGCAGCCAAGATGTCAGCGGGAAGTACTACGAGCAGTACTTC.